This T cell receptor beta chain was found in a study of cytomegalovirus exposure and HLA in healthy donors. PCR used 60 Vbeta primers and 13 Jbeta primers. Generated by immunoSEQ multiplex PCR, the TCRdb table keeps only in-frame clones and is missing some. The sample holds just over 200,000 clones, under 70% seen once. Every donor was a healthy person donating bone marrow. Overall study findings and caveats: Indistinguishable V segments such as TRBV6-2 and TRBV6-3 were excluded. The study flagged approximately 180 TCR beta chains as cytomegalovirus-associated.

For this clone: The antigen remains undetermined.

CDR1 and CDR2 from the germline V gene are MDHEN and SYDVKM. CDR3 length: 19 amino acids. With 2 bases removed from V and 0 bases from J, the gap between germline ends came to 22 bases. What was sequenced was PBMCs. This chain links TRBV28 with TRBJ1-2, with D maybe TRBD1 (6 bases). The TCR comes from a man aged 40-49 years in good health and CMV-seropositive. CDR3 sequence reads: CASSLEGGEGSFSNYGYTF. In DNA, the CDR3 is TGTGCCAGCAGTTTAGAAGGGGGGGAGGGATCGTTTTCTAACTATGGCTACACCTTC.